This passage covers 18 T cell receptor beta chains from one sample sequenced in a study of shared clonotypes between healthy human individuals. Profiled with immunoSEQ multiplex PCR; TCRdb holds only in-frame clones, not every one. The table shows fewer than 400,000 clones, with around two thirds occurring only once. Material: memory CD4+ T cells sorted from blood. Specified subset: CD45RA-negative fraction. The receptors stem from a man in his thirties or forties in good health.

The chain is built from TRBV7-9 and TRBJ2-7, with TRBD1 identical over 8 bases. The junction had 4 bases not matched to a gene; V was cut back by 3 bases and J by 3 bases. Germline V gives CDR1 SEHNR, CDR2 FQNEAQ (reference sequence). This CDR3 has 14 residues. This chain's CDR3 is CASSFGQGLYEQYF. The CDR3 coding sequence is TGTGCCAGCAGCTTCGGACAGGGACTCTACGAGCAGTACTTC.

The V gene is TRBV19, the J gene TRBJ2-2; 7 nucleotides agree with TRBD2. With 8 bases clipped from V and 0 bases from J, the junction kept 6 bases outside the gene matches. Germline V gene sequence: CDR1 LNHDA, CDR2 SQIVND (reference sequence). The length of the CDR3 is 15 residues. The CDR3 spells CASRFGRANTGELFF. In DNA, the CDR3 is TGTGCCAGTCGGTTTGGGAGGGCGAACACCGGGGAGCTGTTTTTT. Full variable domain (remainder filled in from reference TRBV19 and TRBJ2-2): DGGITQSPKYLFRKEGQNVTLSCEQNLNHDAMYWYRQDPGQGLRLIYYSQIVNDFQKGDIAEGYSVSREKKESFPLTVTSAQKNPTAFYLCASRFGRANTGELFFGEGSRLTVL.

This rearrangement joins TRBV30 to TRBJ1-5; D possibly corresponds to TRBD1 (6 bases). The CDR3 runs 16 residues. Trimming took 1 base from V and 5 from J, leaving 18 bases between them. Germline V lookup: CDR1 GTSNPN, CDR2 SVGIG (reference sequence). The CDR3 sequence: CAWSAISGVGHQPQHF. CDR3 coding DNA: TGTGCCTGGAGTGCCATTTCAGGGGTGGGGCATCAGCCCCAGCATTTT.

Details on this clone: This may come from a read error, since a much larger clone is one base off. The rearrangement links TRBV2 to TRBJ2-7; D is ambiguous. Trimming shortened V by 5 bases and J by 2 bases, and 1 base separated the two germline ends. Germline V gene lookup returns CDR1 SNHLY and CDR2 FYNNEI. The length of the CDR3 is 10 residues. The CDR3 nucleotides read TGTGCCAGCAGTACCTACGAGCAGTACTTC. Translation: CASSTYEQYF. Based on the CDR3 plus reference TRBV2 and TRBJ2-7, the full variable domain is EPEVTQTPSHQVTQMGQEVILRCVPISNHLYFYWYRQILGQKVEFLVSFYNNEISEKSEIFDDQFSVERPDGSNFTLKIRSTKLEDSAMYFCASSTYEQYFGPGTRLTVT.

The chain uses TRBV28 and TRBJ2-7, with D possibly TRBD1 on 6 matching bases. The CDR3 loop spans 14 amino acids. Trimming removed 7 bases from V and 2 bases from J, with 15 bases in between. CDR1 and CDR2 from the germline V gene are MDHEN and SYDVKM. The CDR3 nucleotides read TGTGCCAGCACCCCCCGGGACACTGCCTACGAGCAGTACTTC. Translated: CASTPRDTAYEQYF.

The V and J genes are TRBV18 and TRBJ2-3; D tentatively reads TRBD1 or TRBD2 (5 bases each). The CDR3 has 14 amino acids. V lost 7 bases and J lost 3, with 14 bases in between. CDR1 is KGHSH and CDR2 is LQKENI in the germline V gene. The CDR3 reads CASFRDGTTDTQYF. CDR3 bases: TGTGCCAGCTTCCGGGACGGCACGACAGATACGCAGTATTTT.

In DNA form, the CDR3 reads TGTGCCAGTAGTAGAAGAGACCCGGGACAGGAGAGCTCCTACGAGCAGTACTTC. This gives the protein CASSRRDPGQESSYEQYF. This chain uses TRBV19 with TRBJ2-7; TRBD1 agrees at 8 bases. Looked up from germline, CDR1 is LNHDA and CDR2 is SQIVND (reference sequence). The CDR3 runs 18 residues. The V and J ends lost 4 bases and 0 bases, in that order; junction bases with no gene match: 14.

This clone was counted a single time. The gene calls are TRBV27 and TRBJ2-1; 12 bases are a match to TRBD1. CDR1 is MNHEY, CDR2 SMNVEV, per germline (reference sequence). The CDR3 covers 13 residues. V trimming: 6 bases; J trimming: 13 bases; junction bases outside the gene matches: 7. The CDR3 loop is CASSRGQGANQFF. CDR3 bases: TGTGCCAGCAGCCGGGGACAGGGGGCGAACCAGTTCTTC.

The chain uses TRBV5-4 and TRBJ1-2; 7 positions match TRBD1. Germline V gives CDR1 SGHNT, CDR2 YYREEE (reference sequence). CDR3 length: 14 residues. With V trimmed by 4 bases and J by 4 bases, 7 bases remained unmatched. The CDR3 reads CASSPDRRSYGYTF. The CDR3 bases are TGTGCCAGCAGCCCGGACAGGAGGAGCTATGGCTACACCTTC.

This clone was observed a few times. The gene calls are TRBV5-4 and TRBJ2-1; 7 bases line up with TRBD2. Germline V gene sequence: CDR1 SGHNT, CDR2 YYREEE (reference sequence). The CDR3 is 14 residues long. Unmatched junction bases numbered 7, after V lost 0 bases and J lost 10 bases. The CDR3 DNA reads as TGTGCCAGCAGCTTGGAGCGGGAAAGATCCGAGCAGTTCTTC. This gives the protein CASSLERERSEQFF.

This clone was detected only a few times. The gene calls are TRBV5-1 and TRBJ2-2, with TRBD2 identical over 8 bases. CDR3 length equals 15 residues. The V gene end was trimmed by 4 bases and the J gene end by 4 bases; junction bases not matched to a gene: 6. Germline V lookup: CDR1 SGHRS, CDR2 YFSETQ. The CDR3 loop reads CASSPTSVVTGELFF. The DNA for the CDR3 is TGCGCCAGCAGCCCGACTAGCGTGGTCACCGGGGAGCTGTTTTTT.

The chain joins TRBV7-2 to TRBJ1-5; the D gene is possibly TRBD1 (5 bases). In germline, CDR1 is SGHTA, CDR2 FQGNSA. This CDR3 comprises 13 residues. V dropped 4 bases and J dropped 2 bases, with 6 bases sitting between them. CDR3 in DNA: TGTGCCAGCAGCTCACAGGGCAATCAGCCCCAGCATTTT. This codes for CASSSQGNQPQHF.

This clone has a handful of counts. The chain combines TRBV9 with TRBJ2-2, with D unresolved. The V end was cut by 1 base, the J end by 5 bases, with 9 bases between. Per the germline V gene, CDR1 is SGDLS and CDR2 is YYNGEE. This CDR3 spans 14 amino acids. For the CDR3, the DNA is TGTGCCAGCAGCGTACAGGCATGGACCGGGGAGCTGTTTTTT. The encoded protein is CASSVQAWTGELFF.

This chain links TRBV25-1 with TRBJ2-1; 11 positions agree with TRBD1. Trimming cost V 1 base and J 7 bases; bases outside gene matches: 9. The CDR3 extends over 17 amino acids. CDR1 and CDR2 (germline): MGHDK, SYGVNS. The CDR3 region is CASSEFPGQGALNEQFF. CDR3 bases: TGTGCCAGCAGTGAATTTCCCGGACAGGGGGCATTGAATGAGCAGTTCTTC.

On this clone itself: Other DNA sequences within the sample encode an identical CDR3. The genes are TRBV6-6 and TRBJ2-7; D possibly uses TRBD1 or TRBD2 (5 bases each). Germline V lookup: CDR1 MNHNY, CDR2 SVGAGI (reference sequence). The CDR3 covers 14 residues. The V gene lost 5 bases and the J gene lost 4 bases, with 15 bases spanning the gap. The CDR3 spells CASSPQGERYEQYF. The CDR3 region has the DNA TGTGCCAGCAGTCCGCAGGGAGAGAGATACGAGCAGTACTTC.

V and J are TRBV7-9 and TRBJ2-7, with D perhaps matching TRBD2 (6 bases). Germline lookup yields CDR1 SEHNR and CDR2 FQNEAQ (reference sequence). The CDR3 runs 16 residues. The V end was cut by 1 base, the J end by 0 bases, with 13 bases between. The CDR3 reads CASSLVALGSSYEQYF. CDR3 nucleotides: TGTGCCAGCAGCTTAGTGGCTCTCGGGAGCTCCTACGAGCAGTACTTC.

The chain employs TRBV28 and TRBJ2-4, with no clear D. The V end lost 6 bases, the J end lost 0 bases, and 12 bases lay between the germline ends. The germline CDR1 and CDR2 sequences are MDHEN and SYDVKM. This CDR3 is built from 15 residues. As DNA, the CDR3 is TGTGCCAGCAGCCAGTTGACGGGAGCCAAAAACATTCAGTACTTC. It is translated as CASSQLTGAKNIQYF.

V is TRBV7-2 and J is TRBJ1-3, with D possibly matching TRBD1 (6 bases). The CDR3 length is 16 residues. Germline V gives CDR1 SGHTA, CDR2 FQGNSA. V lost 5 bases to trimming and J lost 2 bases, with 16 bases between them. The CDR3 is CASSQNRGGAGNTIYF. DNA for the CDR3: TGTGCCAGCAGCCAAAATCGGGGGGGCGCTGGAAACACCATATATTTT.